This T cell receptor beta chain was sequenced during a study of HIV-infected patients and healthy controls. The CDR3 loop spans 14 amino acids. Trimming left V 7 bases short and J 5 bases short, with 14 bases between. Each CDR3 protein gets one entry after TCRdb re-called the 5' RACE reads with MiXCR. The data show around 62,000 distinct CDR3 sequences, less than 20% seen once. The V call is TRBV12-3 or TRBV12-4, the J call TRBJ1-4, with D maybe TRBD1 (6 bases). This clonotype was sampled from a human donor in good health. Sequenced: CD4+ T cells from blood. The CDR3 loop is CASTPGARNEKLFF. The CDR3 DNA follows: TGTGCCAGCACGCCAGGGGCGAGAAATGAAAAACTGTTTTTT.